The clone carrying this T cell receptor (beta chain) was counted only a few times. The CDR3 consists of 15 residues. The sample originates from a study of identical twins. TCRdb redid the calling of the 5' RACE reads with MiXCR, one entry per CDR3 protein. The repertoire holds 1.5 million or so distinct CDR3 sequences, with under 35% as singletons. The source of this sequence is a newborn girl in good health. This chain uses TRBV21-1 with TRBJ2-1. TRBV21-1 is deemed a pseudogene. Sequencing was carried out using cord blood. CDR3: CASKPDSSSYNEQFF. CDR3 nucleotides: TGTGCCAGCAAACCGGACAGCAGCTCCTACAATGAGCAGTTCTTC.